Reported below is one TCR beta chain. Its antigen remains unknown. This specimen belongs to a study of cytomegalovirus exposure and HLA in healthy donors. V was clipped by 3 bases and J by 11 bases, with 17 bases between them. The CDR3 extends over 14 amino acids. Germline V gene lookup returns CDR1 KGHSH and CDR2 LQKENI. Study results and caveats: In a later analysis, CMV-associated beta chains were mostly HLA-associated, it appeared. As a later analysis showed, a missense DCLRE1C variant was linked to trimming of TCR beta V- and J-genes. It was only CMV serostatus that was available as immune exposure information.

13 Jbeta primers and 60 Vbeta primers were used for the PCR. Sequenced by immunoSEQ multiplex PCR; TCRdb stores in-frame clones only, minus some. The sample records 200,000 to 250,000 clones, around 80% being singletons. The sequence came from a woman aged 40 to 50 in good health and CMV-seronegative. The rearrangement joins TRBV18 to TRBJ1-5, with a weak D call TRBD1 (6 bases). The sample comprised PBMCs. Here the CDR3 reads CASSPPDAGASQHF. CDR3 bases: TGTGCCAGCTCACCGCCGGATGCGGGGGCGTCCCAGCATTTT.